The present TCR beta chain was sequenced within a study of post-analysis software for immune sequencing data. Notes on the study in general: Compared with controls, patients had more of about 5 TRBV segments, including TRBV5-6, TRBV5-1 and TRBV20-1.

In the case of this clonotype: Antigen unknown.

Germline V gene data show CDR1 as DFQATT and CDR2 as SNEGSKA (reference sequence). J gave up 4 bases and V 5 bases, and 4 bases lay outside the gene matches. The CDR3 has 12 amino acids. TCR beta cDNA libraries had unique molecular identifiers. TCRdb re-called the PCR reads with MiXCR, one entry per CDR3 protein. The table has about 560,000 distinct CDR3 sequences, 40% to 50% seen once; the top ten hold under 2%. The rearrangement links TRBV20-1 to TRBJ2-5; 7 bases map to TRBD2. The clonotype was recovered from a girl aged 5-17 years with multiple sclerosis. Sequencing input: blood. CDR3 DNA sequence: TGCAGTGCTCCCCGCGGGGGAGAGACCCAGTACTTC. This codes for CSAPRGGETQYF.